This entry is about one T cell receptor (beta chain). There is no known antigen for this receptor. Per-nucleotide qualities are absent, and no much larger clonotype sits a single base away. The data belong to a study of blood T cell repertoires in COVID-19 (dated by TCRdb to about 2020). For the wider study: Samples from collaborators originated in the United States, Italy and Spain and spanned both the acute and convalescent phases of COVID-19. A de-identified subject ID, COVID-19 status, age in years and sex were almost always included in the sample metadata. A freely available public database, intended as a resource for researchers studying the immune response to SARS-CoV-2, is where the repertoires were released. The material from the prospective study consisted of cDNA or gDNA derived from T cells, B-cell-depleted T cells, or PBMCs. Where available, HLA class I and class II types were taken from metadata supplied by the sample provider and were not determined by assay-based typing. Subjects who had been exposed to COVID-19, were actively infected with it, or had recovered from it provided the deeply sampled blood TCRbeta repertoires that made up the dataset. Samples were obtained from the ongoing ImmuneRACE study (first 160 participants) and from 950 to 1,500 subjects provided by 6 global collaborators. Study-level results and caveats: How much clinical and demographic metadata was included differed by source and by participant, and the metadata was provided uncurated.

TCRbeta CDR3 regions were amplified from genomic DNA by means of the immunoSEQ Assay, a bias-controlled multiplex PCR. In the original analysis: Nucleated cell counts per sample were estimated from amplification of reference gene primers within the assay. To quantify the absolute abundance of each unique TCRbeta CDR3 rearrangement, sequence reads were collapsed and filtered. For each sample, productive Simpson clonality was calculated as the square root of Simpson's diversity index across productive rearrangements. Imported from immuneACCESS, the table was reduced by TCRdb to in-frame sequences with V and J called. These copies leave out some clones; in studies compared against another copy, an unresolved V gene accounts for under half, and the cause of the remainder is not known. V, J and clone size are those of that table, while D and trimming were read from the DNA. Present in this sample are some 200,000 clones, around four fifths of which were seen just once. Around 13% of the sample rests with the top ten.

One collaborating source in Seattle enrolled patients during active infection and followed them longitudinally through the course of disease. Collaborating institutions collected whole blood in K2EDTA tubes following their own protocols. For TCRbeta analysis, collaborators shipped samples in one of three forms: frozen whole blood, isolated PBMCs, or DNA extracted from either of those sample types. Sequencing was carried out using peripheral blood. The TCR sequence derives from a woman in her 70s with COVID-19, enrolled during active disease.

The DNA sequence is as follows: TGTGCCAGCAGCAGATGGAGAGGACCCCAGCATTTT. This codes for CASSRWRGPQHF. The chain uses TRBV9 and TRBJ1-5; the D gene is not confidently resolved. The CDR3 runs 12 residues from the cysteine to the phenylalanine. The only DNA kept is the CDR3, 36 bases in frame from the first base. The junction shows trimming of 4 bases on V and 10 bases on J, plus 12 bases between the germline ends. CDR1 and CDR2 are read off the germline V gene as SGDLS and YYNGEE.